The 18 T cell receptor beta chains presented below share a single source sample, sequenced in a study of blood T cell repertoires in COVID-19. The table came from immunoSEQ multiplex PCR; TCRdb's copy has only in-frame clones and leaves some out. Of 95,000 to 100,000 clones in the sample, 87% were seen once. Material for sequencing was peripheral blood. The receptors come from a woman younger than 45 with acute or convalescent COVID-19.

This chain uses TRBV27 with TRBJ2-5; 7 nucleotides agree with TRBD2. Germline lookup yields CDR1 MNHEY and CDR2 SMNVEV (reference sequence). J was trimmed by 5 bases and V by 7 bases; bases with no gene match: 7. The CDR3 has 13 amino acids. The CDR3 sequence is CASNPLGGETQYF. CDR3 nucleotides: TGTGCCAGCAACCCCCTCGGGGGGGAGACCCAGTACTTC.

The J gene is TRBJ1-1, the V gene TRBV2; D is ambiguous. The CDR3 is 14 amino acids. V lost 5 bases, J lost 4 bases, and 14 bases lay in between. Germline-derived CDR1 and CDR2 are SNHLY and FYNNEI. CDR3 bases: TGTGCCAGCAGTACTCAGACGGCGGGCACTGAAGCTTTCTTT. Protein sequence: CASSTQTAGTEAFF.

The J gene is TRBJ1-1, the V gene TRBV6-5; 9 positions agree with TRBD1. CDR1 is MNHEY, CDR2 SVGAGI, per germline. J gave up 6 bases and V 7 bases, and 9 bases lay outside the gene matches. This CDR3 is 14 amino acids long. This chain's CDR3 is CASIPGQGFAEAFF. Written as DNA, the CDR3 is TGTGCCAGCATCCCGGGACAGGGATTTGCTGAAGCTTTCTTT.

The chain has TRBV5-1 and TRBJ1-6; a possible D gene is TRBD1 (6 bases). Germline-derived CDR1 and CDR2 are SGHRS and YFSETQ. CDR3 length: 15 amino acids. Trimming took 0 bases from V and 2 from J, leaving 6 bases between them. The CDR3 spells CASSLDRAYNSPLHF. CDR3 DNA sequence: TGCGCCAGCAGCTTGGACAGGGCCTATAATTCACCCCTCCACTTT. Variable domain in full (rest from reference TRBV5-1 and TRBJ1-6): KAGVTQTPRYLIKTRGQQVTLSCSPISGHRSVSWYQQTPGQGLQFLFEYFSETQRNKGNFPGRFSGRQFSNSRSEMNVSTLELGDSALYLCASSLDRAYNSPLHFGNGTRLTVT.

This clone turned up a few times. The chain carries TRBV3-1 (or the pseudogene TRBV3-2) and TRBJ2-2; D is possibly TRBD1 (5 bases). V dropped 3 bases and J dropped 1 base, with 12 bases sitting between them. Germline values: CDR1 LGHDT, CDR2 YNNKEL (reference sequence). The CDR3 runs 16 residues. CDR3 sequence reads: CASSQYLTGNTGELFF. In DNA form, the CDR3 reads TGTGCCAGCAGCCAGTACCTAACAGGGAACACCGGGGAGCTGTTTTTT.

The CDR3 sequence is CASRATGAGEQFF. In DNA, the CDR3 is TGTGCCAGCAGAGCAACAGGGGCGGGTGAGCAGTTCTTC. The rearrangement joins TRBV28 to TRBJ2-1; 7 nucleotides match TRBD1. CDR3 length equals 13 residues. The germline V gene has CDR1 MDHEN and CDR2 SYDVKM. V lost 6 bases and J lost 9; bases outside the gene matches: 8. Together with reference TRBV28 and TRBJ2-1, the CDR3 gives the full variable domain: DVKVTQSSRYLVKRTGEKVFLECVQDMDHENMFWYRQDPGLGLRLIYFSYDVKMKEKGDIPEGYSVSREKKERFSLILESASTNQTSMYLCASRATGAGEQFFGPGTRLTVL.

J is TRBJ2-2 and V is TRBV27; D is uncertain. The V gene's germline CDR1 is MNHEY and CDR2 SMNVEV (reference sequence). The V end lost 5 bases, the J end lost 7 bases, and 20 bases lay between the germline ends. This CDR3 comprises 16 residues. The CDR3 coding sequence is TGTGCCAGCAGTGTACGCACCGGAAGCAGGCTCGGGGAGCTGTTTTTT. It specifies CASSVRTGSRLGELFF.

This clone was picked up a small number of times. The chain is built from TRBV28 and TRBJ2-7; perhaps TRBD1 as D (6 bases). CDR3 length: 17 residues. V lost 6 bases, J lost 2 bases, and 23 bases lay in between. Germline-derived CDR1 and CDR2 are MDHEN and SYDVKM. The CDR3 region has the DNA TGTGCCAGCAGCACTTCAACCGGGACAAGCCACCCCTACGAGCAGTACTTC. This sequence encodes CASSTSTGTSHPYEQYF.

Here the CDR3 DNA reads TGTGCCAGCACCCCCAGGGGGGATAATTCACCCCTCCACTTT. Translation gives CASTPRGDNSPLHF. The chain employs TRBV27 and TRBJ1-6; TRBD1 agrees at 7 bases. Germline V lookup: CDR1 MNHEY, CDR2 SMNVEV (reference sequence). The V segment lost 7 bases and the J segment 5 bases; nucleotides outside the gene matches: 5. The CDR3 runs to 14 residues.

The chain links TRBV29-1 to TRBJ2-7, with 8 bases fitting TRBD1. Germline-derived CDR1 and CDR2 are SQVTM and ANQGSEA. The V segment lost 5 bases and the J segment 5 bases; nucleotides outside the gene matches: 11. The CDR3 sequence is 14 residues long. The CDR3 DNA is TGCAGCGTTTTGGAAGGTGACAGGGGCCACGAGCAGTACTTC. Its translation is CSVLEGDRGHEQYF.

This rearrangement joins TRBV4-1 to TRBJ2-6, with D possibly matching TRBD2 (7 bases). Trimming removed 8 bases at V and 1 base at J, with 21 bases between. The CDR3 consists of 18 residues. CDR1 MGHRA and CDR2 YSYEKL come from the germline V gene. DNA of the CDR3: TGCGCCAGCGCATCCTTGAGGGGGGGCCCGTCTGGGGCCAACGTCCTGACTTTC. Its protein is CASASLRGGPSGANVLTF.

J is TRBJ1-2 and V is TRBV6-1; a weak D match, TRBD1 (6 bases). Trimming took off 3 bases at V and 4 bases at J, with 12 bases between the two ends. The CDR3 runs 14 residues. Germline V gene sequence: CDR1 MNHNS, CDR2 SASEGT. In nucleotides, the CDR3 is TGTGCCAGCAGTGAGTTGGACAGTAGCTATGGCTACACCTTC. This sequence encodes CASSELDSSYGYTF.

The chain employs TRBV28 and TRBJ1-4; 7 bases map to TRBD1. The CDR3 has 15 amino acids. Per the germline V gene, CDR1 is MDHEN and CDR2 is SYDVKM. V shed 1 base and J 4 bases; nucleotides not matched to a gene: 3. The CDR3 nucleotides are TGTGCCAGCAGTTTATCGGGACAGTATAATGAAAAACTGTTTTTT. This encodes CASSLSGQYNEKLFF.

This clone is a singleton in its sample. V and J are TRBV3-1 (or the pseudogene TRBV3-2) and TRBJ2-1; D remains ambiguous. Germline assignment: CDR1 LGHDT and CDR2 YNNKEL (reference sequence). V was pared by 0 bases and J by 2 bases, with 8 bases between. The CDR3 extends over 15 amino acids. CDR3 protein: CASSQDPSAYNEQFF. The CDR3 bases are TGTGCCAGCAGCCAAGACCCCAGCGCCTACAATGAGCAGTTCTTC.

The rearrangement links TRBV6-5 to TRBJ2-7, with 10 bases matching TRBD2. V lost 2 bases, J lost 3 bases, and 4 bases stayed unmatched. The germline CDR1 and CDR2 sequences are MNHEY and SVGAGI. The CDR3 totals 15 residues. The CDR3 coding sequence is TGTGCCAGCAGTTACATAGCGGGGGGTGTCTACGAGCAGTACTTC. Translating gives CASSYIAGGVYEQYF.

The chain links TRBV28 to TRBJ2-7; TRBD1 is a possible D gene (6 bases). Looked up from germline, CDR1 is MDHEN and CDR2 is SYDVKM. The V end was cut by 4 bases, the J end by 2 bases, with 15 bases between. The length of the CDR3 is 15 residues. CDR3 region: CASSSGTFLTYEQYF. The DNA of the CDR3 is TGTGCCAGCAGTTCCGGGACATTCTTAACCTACGAGCAGTACTTC.

J is TRBJ1-1 and V is TRBV6-5; 9 bases agree with TRBD1. Germline CDR1 is MNHEY and CDR2 is SVGAGI. The CDR3 has 15 residues. Germline trimming cut 7 bases from V and 3 bases from J; bases unmatched to any gene: 9. CDR3 sequence reads: CASIRGQGSHTEAFF. CDR3 sequence (DNA): TGTGCCAGCATTAGGGGACAGGGTTCACACACTGAAGCTTTCTTT.

This clone was counted once. The chain employs TRBV19 and TRBJ2-7, with 8 positions matching TRBD2. Per germline, CDR1 LNHDA and CDR2 SQIVND (reference sequence). The trim removed 6 bases at V and 3 bases at J, leaving 4 bases unmatched. The CDR3 loop spans 13 amino acids. In DNA, the CDR3 is TGTGCCAGTAGCTTCGGGAGGGGCTACGAGCAGTACTTC. Amino acid sequence: CASSFGRGYEQYF.